The rows below give T cell receptor beta chains drawn from one sample of a study of T cell changes during pregnancy in multiple sclerosis. Data came from immunoSEQ multiplex PCR; TCRdb stores just in-frame clones and leaves some out. Altogether tens of thousands of clones are present, about 94% being singletons, with the ten largest covering roughly 2.5%. The sample consisted of CD8+ T cells from peripheral blood mononuclear cells, taken after pregnancy. These receptors were taken from a female donor with multiple sclerosis, enrolled in a pregnancy study. The CDR3 runs from the conserved cysteine through the conserved F or W. Fields, in order: J gene, D gene, clone size, V gene, CDR3 protein, CDR3 DNA. A D gene is named only where the DNA matches it firmly. Clone sizes are given selectively: once, few, many, or a class where the clone is expanded.

>TRBJ1-2|-|-|TRBV27
CASSLSAVPSYGYTF
TGTGCCAGCAGTTTATCGGCAGTTCCATCCTATGGCTACACCTTC
>TRBJ2-7|-|-|TRBV2
CASSGSSGPSYEQYF
TGTGCCAGCAGTGGATCGAGCGGGCCCTCCTACGAGCAGTACTTC
>TRBJ1-4|-|once|TRBV7-9
CASSLPNEKLFF
TGTGCCAGCAGCCTACCCAATGAAAAACTGTTTTTT
>TRBJ2-7|-|-|TRBV27
CASSLLASYEQYF
TGTGCCAGCAGTTTATTGGCCTCCTACGAGCAGTACTTC
>TRBJ1-1|TRBD1|-|TRBV28
CASSSRYRGLFAFF
TGTGCCAGCAGTAGCCGGTACAGGGGGCTATTTGCTTTCTTT
>TRBJ1-1|-|-|TRBV27
CASSPTVNTEAFF
TGTGCCAGCAGTCCGACAGTGAACACTGAAGCTTTCTTT
>TRBJ2-2|-|-|TRBV29-1
CSVALGSGVGELFF
TGCAGCGTTGCCCTAGGATCGGGAGTCGGGGAGCTGTTTTTT
>TRBJ2-5|-|-|TRBV28
CASSLPDRGEETQYF
TGTGCCAGCAGTTTACCGGACAGAGGCGAAGAGACCCAGTACTTC
>TRBJ1-1|TRBD1|-|TRBV28
CASSSRGGGYMNTEAFF
TGTGCCAGCAGCTCAAGAGGGGGCGGGTACATGAACACTGAAGCTTTCTTT
>TRBJ1-2|-|-|TRBV27
CASSLSWTLNYGYTF
TGTGCCAGCAGTTTATCCTGGACACTTAACTATGGCTACACCTTC
>TRBJ1-4|-|-|TRBV14
CASSQEQGWSTNEKLFF
TGTGCCAGCAGCCAAGAGCAGGGATGGAGCACTAATGAAAAACTGTTTTTT